The 17 T cell receptor beta chains below were found in one sample sequenced in a study of T cells in localized non-small cell lung cancer. Data came from immunoSEQ multiplex PCR; TCRdb stores just in-frame clones and leaves some out. The sample includes more than 100,000 clones, roughly 90% of them seen just once. Sequenced here: peripheral blood, sampled before any cancer treatment. The origin of the receptors is a female donor at least 60 years old with stage I lung adenocarcinoma.

This clone has just one count. V and J are TRBV9 and TRBJ1-3; TRBD1 matches 7 bases. Per the germline V gene, CDR1 is SGDLS and CDR2 is YYNGEE. This CDR3 contains 15 residues. V was pared by 7 bases and J by 0 bases, with 7 bases of the junction left unmatched. The CDR3 here is CASGLTGDSGNTIYF. The CDR3 DNA reads as TGTGCCAGCGGGCTCACAGGGGACTCTGGAAACACCATATATTTT.

The chain is built from TRBV9 and TRBJ1-1, with D possibly matching TRBD1 (5 bases). Germline values: CDR1 SGDLS, CDR2 YYNGEE. The CDR3 has 13 residues. V dropped 0 bases and J dropped 5 bases, with 8 bases sitting between them. CDR3 DNA sequence: TGTGCCAGCAGCGTAGTCAGGGCTACTGAAGCTTTCTTT. The encoded protein is CASSVVRATEAFF.

The V and J genes are TRBV28 and TRBJ2-2; TRBD2 aligns across 11 bases. Germline CDR1 is MDHEN and CDR2 is SYDVKM. The CDR3 is 14 residues long. With V trimmed by 9 bases and J by 6 bases, 6 bases remained unmatched. CDR3 amino acids: CASVTSGSSGELFF. Written as DNA, the CDR3 is TGTGCCAGTGTAACTAGCGGGAGTTCCGGGGAGCTGTTTTTT.

The chain carries TRBV2 and TRBJ1-1; D is ambiguous. The CDR3 runs 11 residues. Germline CDR1 SNHLY, CDR2 FYNNEI. Trimming shortened V by 5 bases and J by 6 bases, and 7 bases separated the two germline ends. The CDR3 sequence is CASSSTAEAFF. Written as DNA, the CDR3 is TGTGCCAGCAGTTCCACAGCTGAAGCTTTCTTT.

The chain is built from TRBV30 and TRBJ2-1, with D perhaps assigned TRBD1 or TRBD2 (5 bases each). The CDR3 loop spans 17 amino acids. Germline values: CDR1 GTSNPN, CDR2 SVGIG (reference sequence). V lost 4 bases and J lost 1, with 20 bases in between. CDR3 coding DNA: TGTGCCTGGACTCCGCTTGACTGGGGGATATCCTACAATGAGCAGTTCTTC. It is translated as CAWTPLDWGISYNEQFF.

This rearrangement joins TRBV28 to TRBJ2-3, with 7 bases that match TRBD2. The germline V gene encodes CDR1 MDHEN and CDR2 SYDVKM. V shed 2 bases and J 2 bases; nucleotides not matched to a gene: 13. The CDR3 covers 18 residues. CDR3 residues: CASSLPNRFLADTDTQYF. The CDR3 DNA reads TGTGCCAGCAGTTTACCGAATCGGTTCCTAGCGGACACAGATACGCAGTATTTT.

The chain employs TRBV4-1 and TRBJ2-5; D unresolved. With the DNA end fitting TRBJ2-7 better, the J assignment may be wrong. Germline-derived CDR1 and CDR2 are MGHRA and YSYEKL. CDR3 length: 17 residues. Here the CDR3 DNA reads TGCGCCAGCAGCCAAGGCCCCGCAGAGGCCTTACCCTACGAGCAGTACTTC. Its translation: CASSQGPAEALPYEQYF.

This chain connects TRBV2 to TRBJ1-2; the D is unclear. From germline, CDR1 is SNHLY and CDR2 FYNNEI. Trimming took off 1 base at V and 2 bases at J, with 8 bases between the two ends. The CDR3 has 14 amino acids. CDR3 residues: CASSEGTENYGYTF. CDR3 nucleotide sequence: TGTGCCAGCAGTGAAGGGACGGAGAACTATGGCTACACCTTC.

This clone was seen only once. The chain uses TRBV6-5 and TRBJ2-1; 9 bases agree with TRBD1. The CDR3 is made up of 15 amino acids. The trim removed 3 bases at V and 7 bases at J, leaving 7 bases unmatched. CDR1 MNHEY and CDR2 SVGAGI come from the germline V gene. DNA for the CDR3: TGTGCCAGCAGTTATTTCGGCGGACAGGGGAATGAGCAGTTCTTC. Protein: CASSYFGGQGNEQFF.

This chain joins TRBV7-2 and TRBJ2-7, with TRBD2 matching over 9 bases. The length of the CDR3 is 14 residues. Trimming took 0 bases from V and 6 from J; bases not matched to a gene: 3. The germline gives CDR1 SGHTA, CDR2 FQGNSA. Written as DNA, the CDR3 is TGTGCCAGCAGCTTAGCGGCTAGCGGGGCCGAGCAGTACTTC. As protein: CASSLAASGAEQYF.

The V call is TRBV9, the J call TRBJ2-7, with a weak D call TRBD2 (6 bases). The CDR3 length is 15 residues. CDR1 and CDR2 from the germline V gene are SGDLS and YYNGEE. With 0 bases removed from V and 2 bases from J, the gap between germline ends came to 12 bases. The CDR3 bases are TGTGCCAGCAGCGTAGGTCGGGAGATACCCTACGAGCAGTACTTC. It yields the protein CASSVGREIPYEQYF.

As for this clone: A read error may account for a junction end that differs from germline. This sequence joins TRBV2 and TRBJ2-1; TRBD1 aligns across 7 bases. From germline, CDR1 is SNHLY and CDR2 FYNNEI. CDR3 length: 15 amino acids. The CDR3, as DNA: TGTGCCAGCAGTGAAGCCCTTACCACAGGGGCGCCGAGGGTCTTC. As protein: CASSEALTTGAPRVF.

The V gene is TRBV11-3, the J gene TRBJ2-1, with a weak D call TRBD2 (6 bases). Per germline, CDR1 SGHNT and CDR2 YENEEA. The CDR3 covers 14 residues. V dropped 1 base and J dropped 9 bases, with 13 bases sitting between them. CDR3 region: CASSLGGVNSEQFF. The CDR3 DNA follows: TGTGCCAGCAGCTTAGGCGGGGTGAACTCTGAGCAGTTCTTC.

CDR3 region: CASSYRRSVETQYF. The CDR3, as DNA: TGTGCCAGCAGTTATCGTAGATCCGTAGAGACCCAGTACTTC. The chain is built from TRBV6-5 and TRBJ2-5; no clear D. V was clipped by 3 bases and J by 4 bases, with 12 bases between them. This CDR3 comprises 14 residues. Germline values: CDR1 MNHEY, CDR2 SVGAGI.

The chain is built from TRBV19 and TRBJ2-4; a possible D gene is TRBD1 (6 bases). Trimming stripped 5 bases from V and 4 bases from J, with 12 bases between. Germline-derived CDR1 and CDR2 are LNHDA and SQIVND (reference sequence). The CDR3 has 14 residues. This CDR3 reads CASSPRTEKNIQYF. DNA for the CDR3: TGTGCCAGTAGTCCGCGGACAGAGAAAAACATTCAGTACTTC. Filled out from reference TRBV19 and TRBJ2-4, the complete variable domain reads DGGITQSPKYLFRKEGQNVTLSCEQNLNHDAMYWYRQDPGQGLRLIYYSQIVNDFQKGDIAEGYSVSREKKESFPLTVTSAQKNPTAFYLCASSPRTEKNIQYFGAGTRLSVL.

The V and J genes are TRBV19 and TRBJ1-2; no reliable D call. The CDR3 is 14 amino acids. V lost 1 base and J lost 1, with 7 bases in between. The germline V gene encodes CDR1 LNHDA and CDR2 SQIVND (reference sequence). CDR3 protein: CASSIVTDNYGYTF. CDR3 DNA: TGTGCCAGTAGTATAGTCACAGATAACTATGGCTACACCTTC.

The chain combines TRBV28 with TRBJ1-5; 7 bases line up with TRBD1. CDR3 size: 14 residues. Trimming cost V 3 bases and J 3 bases; bases outside gene matches: 2. The germline V gene has CDR1 MDHEN and CDR2 SYDVKM. The CDR3 spells CASSFTGANQPQHF. The CDR3, as DNA: TGTGCCAGCAGTTTCACAGGGGCCAATCAGCCCCAGCATTTT.